This T cell receptor (beta chain) was sequenced for a study of regulatory T cells in long-lasting Graves disease. Overall study context: Positivity for TSH receptor antibodies plus over 5 years of antithyroid drugs meant persistent Graves' disease. Study observations and caveats: Persistent Graves' patients showed less TCR diversity than newly diagnosed ones.

The time point was: persistent/refractory GD, antithyroid drugs over 5 years with positive TRAb. Isolated PBMC RNA provided the starting material for the TCR library. Clinicians diagnosed Graves' disease using American Thyroid Association guidelines. Combining iRepertoire HTBI primers with Arm-PCR of CDR3 regions, the authors built TCR beta libraries. In TCRdb, the multiplex PCR reads were re-called with MiXCR into one record per CDR3 protein. The data hold about 460,000 distinct CDR3 sequences, with around a fifth observed a single time. This clonotype has a count of ten or more. The antigen is not known. This TCR was recovered from a female donor with Graves disease. The source material was peripheral blood mononuclear cells (PBMCs), sampled when the disease was refractory, from a patient treated with antithyroid drugs.

The CDR3 bases are TGTGCCAGCACCCCCGGGCCGTCTAACTATGGCTACACCTTC. It specifies CASTPGPSNYGYTF. J is TRBJ1-2 and V is TRBV6-1; unclear D gene. The CDR3 is made up of 14 amino acids. Trimming took off 7 bases at V and 0 bases at J, with 12 bases between the two ends. Germline CDR1 is MNHNS and CDR2 is SASEGT.